This TCR beta chain was recorded in a study of blood T cell repertoires in COVID-19. CDR1 and CDR2 (germline): LGHDT, YNNKEL (reference sequence). The CDR3 runs to 15 residues. V was pared by 2 bases and J by 2 bases, with 10 bases between. Libraries were prepared by immunoSEQ multiplex PCR; TCRdb keeps only in-frame clonotypes and omits some of them. The sample gives 80,000 to 95,000 clones, roughly 81% of which show up once; 4.5% to 5.5% is in the top ten. Patients of the Seattle cohort, enrolled during active infection, were followed longitudinally. The specimen sequenced was peripheral blood. The chain couples TRBV3-1 (or the pseudogene TRBV3-2) to TRBJ2-1; possible D gene TRBD1, 6 bases. The origin of this receptor is an elderly man with COVID-19, enrolled during active disease. The CDR3 nucleotides are TGTGCCAGCAGCCAAAACAGGGATCCCTACAATGAGCAGTTCTTC. Amino acid sequence: CASSQNRDPYNEQFF.